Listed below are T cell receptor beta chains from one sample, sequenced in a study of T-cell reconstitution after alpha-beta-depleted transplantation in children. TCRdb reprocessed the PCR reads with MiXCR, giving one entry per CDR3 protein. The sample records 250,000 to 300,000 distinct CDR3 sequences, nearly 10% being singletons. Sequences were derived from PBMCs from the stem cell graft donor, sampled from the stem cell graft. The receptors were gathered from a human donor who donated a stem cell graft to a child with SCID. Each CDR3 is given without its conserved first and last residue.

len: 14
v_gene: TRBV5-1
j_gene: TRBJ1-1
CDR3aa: ASSLGPGQGATEAF

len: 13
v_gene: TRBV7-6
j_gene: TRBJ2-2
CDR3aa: ASSALGQGRGELF

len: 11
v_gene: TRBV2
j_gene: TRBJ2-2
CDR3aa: ASSGQGAGELF

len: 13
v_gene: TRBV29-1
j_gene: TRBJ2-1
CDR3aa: SVVGGTGGGNEQF

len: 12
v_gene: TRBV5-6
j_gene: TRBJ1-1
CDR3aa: ASSSQVWNTEAF

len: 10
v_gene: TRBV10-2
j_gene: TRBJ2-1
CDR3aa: ASKTSGNEQF

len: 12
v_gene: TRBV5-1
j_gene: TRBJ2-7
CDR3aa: ASSQTGAKYEQY

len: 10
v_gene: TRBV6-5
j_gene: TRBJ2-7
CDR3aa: ASSSGRDEQY

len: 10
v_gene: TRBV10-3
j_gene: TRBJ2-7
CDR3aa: AISGDIHEQY

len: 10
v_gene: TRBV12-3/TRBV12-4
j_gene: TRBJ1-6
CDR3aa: ASSFRPSPLH

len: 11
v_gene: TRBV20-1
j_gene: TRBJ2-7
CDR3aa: SAPRTGEVKQY

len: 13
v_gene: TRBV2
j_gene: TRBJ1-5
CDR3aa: ASSEGQAANQPQH

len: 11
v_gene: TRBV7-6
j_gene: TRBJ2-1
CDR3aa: ASSLAWGNEQF

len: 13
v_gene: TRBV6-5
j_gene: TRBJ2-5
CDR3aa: ASSFSLGELETQY

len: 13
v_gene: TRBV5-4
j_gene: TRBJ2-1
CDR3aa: ASSPRATNYNEQF